These T cell receptor beta chains were read from a single sample in a study of shared clonotypes between healthy human individuals. Produced via immunoSEQ multiplex PCR; TCRdb's table is partial and in-frame only. The data show 100,000 to 120,000 clones, around two thirds seen once. Sequenced: memory CD8+ T cells sorted from blood. Every receptor here comes from a woman aged 25 to 39 in good health. CDR3s include the opening cysteine and the closing phenylalanine or tryptophan. Fields, in order: CDR3 length, V gene, D gene, J gene, clone size, CDR3 DNA, CDR3 protein. The D gene is left open where the match is weak. Clone size is stated in some rows and not others, as once, few, many or a class when expanded.

CDR3 length: 14; V gene: TRBV7-6; D gene: NA; J gene: TRBJ2-7; clone size: NA; CDR3 DNA: TGTGCCAGCAGCCCTGGACTAAAATACTACGAGCAGTACTTC; CDR3 protein: CASSPGLKYYEQYF
CDR3 length: 13; V gene: TRBV11-2; D gene: NA; J gene: TRBJ1-2; clone size: few; CDR3 DNA: TGTGCCAGCAGCCTAGCAGCAAAGGGTGGCTACACCTTC; CDR3 protein: CASSLAAKGGYTF
CDR3 length: 18; V gene: TRBV7-8; D gene: NA; J gene: TRBJ2-7; clone size: few; CDR3 DNA: TGTGCCAGCAGCTTAGTTTTCGCGGCAATCGGTCGGTACTACGAGCAGTACTTC; CDR3 protein: CASSLVFAAIGRYYEQYF
CDR3 length: 14; V gene: TRBV25-1; D gene: NA; J gene: TRBJ1-2; clone size: NA; CDR3 DNA: TGTGCCAGCAGCCCGGACGGAACCAACTATGGCTACACCTTC; CDR3 protein: CASSPDGTNYGYTF
CDR3 length: 14; V gene: TRBV25-1; D gene: NA; J gene: TRBJ2-5; clone size: NA; CDR3 DNA: TGTGCCAGCAGTGCCTCGGGGCCGGCGGAGACCCAGTACTTC; CDR3 protein: CASSASGPAETQYF
CDR3 length: 17; V gene: TRBV29-1; D gene: TRBD2; J gene: TRBJ2-5; clone size: few; CDR3 DNA: TGCAGCGTTGAAGATCCGCAGACTAGCGGTATCCTAGAGACCCAGTACTTC; CDR3 protein: CSVEDPQTSGILETQYF
CDR3 length: 16; V gene: TRBV28; D gene: TRBD2; J gene: TRBJ2-2; clone size: NA; CDR3 DNA: TGTGCCAGCAGTCTAATAGCGGGAGGAGTGGCCGGGGAGCTGTTTTTT; CDR3 protein: CASSLIAGGVAGELFF
CDR3 length: 13; V gene: TRBV9; D gene: NA; J gene: TRBJ1-1; clone size: NA; CDR3 DNA: TGTGCCAGCAGCCCCAGTTGGGGGACTGAAGCTTTCTTT; CDR3 protein: CASSPSWGTEAFF
CDR3 length: 13; V gene: TRBV13; D gene: NA; J gene: TRBJ2-7; clone size: once; CDR3 DNA: TGTGCCAGCAGCGCCGGAGGGGGGCGCGAGCAGTACTTC; CDR3 protein: CASSAGGGREQYF
CDR3 length: 14; V gene: TRBV6-6; D gene: TRBD1; J gene: TRBJ1-4; clone size: few; CDR3 DNA: TGTGCCAGCAGTCCGGACAGGGCAGCCCCCAGACTGTTTTTT; CDR3 protein: CASSPDRAAPRLFF
CDR3 length: 19; V gene: TRBV11-2; D gene: TRBD2; J gene: TRBJ2-1; clone size: NA; CDR3 DNA: TGTGCCAGCAGCTTAGAACCGTCCTTAAGCGGGAGCTCCTACAATGAGCAGTTCTTC; CDR3 protein: CASSLEPSLSGSSYNEQFF
CDR3 length: 19; V gene: TRBV11-2; D gene: TRBD2; J gene: TRBJ2-3; clone size: NA; CDR3 DNA: TGTGCCAGCAGCTCCCAACTAGCGGGAGGGCTGGTGGCCACAGATACGCAGTATTTT; CDR3 protein: CASSSQLAGGLVATDTQYF
CDR3 length: 16; V gene: TRBV7-9; D gene: TRBD2; J gene: TRBJ2-1; clone size: NA; CDR3 DNA: TGTGCCAGCAGCTTAGGGCTAGCGGGAGTGCGAAATGAGCAGTTCTTC; CDR3 protein: CASSLGLAGVRNEQFF